Following are 12 T cell receptor beta chains from one sample sequenced in a study of early T cells in non-severe SARS-CoV-2 infection. TCRdb redid the calling of the 5' RACE reads with MiXCR, one entry per CDR3 protein. The sample records approximately 71,000 distinct CDR3 sequences, under 15% being singletons. The sequenced sample was whole blood, obtained at baseline. The receptors derive from an adult who was a healthcare worker with PCR-confirmed SARS-CoV-2 infection or an uninfected control (not recorded which).

This clonotype occurred a few times. The chain recombines TRBV28 with TRBJ1-4, with a tentative D call TRBD1 (6 bases). There are 14 residues in the CDR3. Trimming cost V 5 bases and J 4 bases, with 11 bases left between them. Germline CDR1 MDHEN, CDR2 SYDVKM. The CDR3 is CASSRGGINEKLFF. CDR3 coding DNA: TGTGCCAGCAGTAGGGGGGGAATTAATGAAAAACTGTTTTTT.

The gene calls are TRBV11-2 and TRBJ2-3; 7 bases fit TRBD1. In germline, CDR1 is SGHAT, CDR2 FQNNGV. V was clipped by 4 bases and J by 1 base; unmatched bases: 11. The CDR3 loop spans 17 amino acids. CDR3 coding DNA: TGTGCCAGCAGCTCGAGGACAGGTGGGCGTGGCACAGATACGCAGTATTTT. Translating it yields CASSSRTGGRGTDTQYF.

Many counts were recorded for this clonotype. The chain recombines TRBV2 with TRBJ1-2; D might be TRBD1 (6 bases). The ends were cut back, 8 bases at V and 6 bases at J, with 13 bases in the middle. From germline, CDR1 is SNHLY and CDR2 FYNNEI. CDR3 length: 12 amino acids. The CDR3 DNA reads as TGTGCCAGCTCCCCGGGGGCCCATGGCTACACCTTC. It yields the protein CASSPGAHGYTF.

This clonotype has a handful of counts. The chain recombines TRBV6-2 or TRBV6-3 with TRBJ1-1; 8 bases line up with TRBD1. J lost 4 bases, V lost 5 bases, and 3 bases had no gene match. This CDR3 contains 13 residues. Germline CDR1 and CDR2: MNHEY and SVGEGT. CDR3 sequence: CASSGQGLTEAFF. CDR3 bases: TGTGCCAGCAGTGGACAGGGACTCACTGAAGCTTTCTTT.

The V and J genes are TRBV18 and TRBJ1-6; the D gene is possibly TRBD1 (5 bases). The CDR3 totals 15 residues. V was pared by 6 bases and J by 2 bases, with 11 bases between. CDR1 and CDR2 (germline): KGHSH, LQKENI. The CDR3 bases are TGTGCCAGCTCCAAGGGGATGACCTATAATTCACCCCTCCACTTT. The encoded protein is CASSKGMTYNSPLHF.

This clonotype has only a few counts. The chain carries TRBV20-1 and TRBJ1-2; 10 bases map to TRBD1. The junction had 9 bases not matched to a gene; V was cut back by 3 bases and J by 8 bases. CDR1 is DFQATT, CDR2 SNEGSKA, per germline (reference sequence). This CDR3 is built from 14 residues. The CDR3 bases are TGCAGTGCTAGTGGCCCCGACAGGGGGCAGGGCTACACCTTC. Residues: CSASGPDRGQGYTF.

This clonotype has a handful of counts. The J gene is TRBJ1-3, the V gene TRBV2, with 7 positions matching TRBD1. Trimming removed 1 base from V and 2 bases from J; junction bases left unmatched: 5. Germline-derived CDR1 and CDR2 are SNHLY and FYNNEI. This CDR3 is built from 16 residues. The CDR3 DNA follows: TGTGCCAGCAGTGAAGGGGGACAGAATCCTGGAAACACCATATATTTT. Encoded protein: CASSEGGQNPGNTIYF.

This clonotype was picked up a small number of times. The J gene is TRBJ1-2, the V gene TRBV28; perhaps TRBD1 as D (5 bases). With 2 bases removed from V and 5 bases from J, the gap between germline ends came to 9 bases. The CDR3 runs 13 residues. CDR1 MDHEN and CDR2 SYDVKM come from the germline V gene. CDR3 bases: TGTGCCAGCAGTTTACAGGGATTTTATGGCTACACCTTC. Translated: CASSLQGFYGYTF.

This clonotype was detected a few times. The V and J genes are TRBV6-5 and TRBJ2-2; tentatively, D is TRBD1 (6 bases). The CDR3 has 14 amino acids. Germline CDR1 reads MNHEY; CDR2 reads SVGAGI. The V end lost 5 bases, the J end lost 3 bases, and 10 bases lay between the germline ends. The CDR3 region is CASSRDIHTGELFF. The CDR3 DNA follows: TGTGCCAGCAGTAGGGACATACACACCGGGGAGCTGTTTTTT.

This clonotype was found many times. CDR3 protein: CASSGGTVDSQYF. The CDR3 region has the DNA TGTGCCAGCAGCGGCGGGACAGTTGACTCCCAGTACTTC. The chain combines TRBV5-4 with TRBJ2-5; the D gene is possibly TRBD1 (7 bases). V lost 4 bases to trimming and J lost 9 bases, with 16 bases between them. The CDR3 is 13 amino acids. CDR1 is SGHNT and CDR2 is YYREEE in the germline V gene (reference sequence).

This clonotype was counted at least ten times. V and J are TRBV11-2 and TRBJ2-5, with D perhaps TRBD1 (6 bases). Trimming cost V 1 base and J 5 bases, with 8 bases left between them. In germline, CDR1 is SGHAT, CDR2 FQNNGV. The CDR3 totals 13 residues. The CDR3 loop is CASSLVRGETQYF. As DNA, the CDR3 is TGTGCCAGCAGCTTAGTCAGGGGCGAGACCCAGTACTTC.

This sequence joins TRBV20-1 and TRBJ2-3, with unresolved D. V gave up 2 bases and J gave up 0 bases, with 6 bases separating them. The CDR3 has 13 residues. Germline CDR1 reads DFQATT; CDR2 reads SNEGSKA (reference sequence). Here the CDR3 DNA reads TGCAGTGCTAGACAAACTAGCACAGATACGCAGTATTTT. Amino acids: CSARQTSTDTQYF.